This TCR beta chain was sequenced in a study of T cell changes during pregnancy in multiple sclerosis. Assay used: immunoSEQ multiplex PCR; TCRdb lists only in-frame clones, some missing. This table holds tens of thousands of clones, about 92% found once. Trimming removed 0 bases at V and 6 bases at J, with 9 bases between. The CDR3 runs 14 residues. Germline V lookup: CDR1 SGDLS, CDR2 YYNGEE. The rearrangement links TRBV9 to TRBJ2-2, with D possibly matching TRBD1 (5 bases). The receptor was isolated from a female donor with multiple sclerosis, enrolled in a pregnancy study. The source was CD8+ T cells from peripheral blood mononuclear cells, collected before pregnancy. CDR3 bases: TGTGCCAGCAGCGTAGGACAGACTCCCGGGGAGCTGTTTTTT. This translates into CASSVGQTPGELFF.